This TCR beta chain came from a study of blood T cell repertoires in COVID-19. Overall study: There were acute and convalescent COVID-19 samples, and they came from the United States, Italy and Spain. In each case, the material was cDNA or gDNA derived from T cells, B-cell-depleted T cells, or PBMCs.

Libraries were prepared by immunoSEQ multiplex PCR; TCRdb keeps only in-frame clonotypes and omits some of them. This sample has some 230,000 clones, with 70% to 90% found just once. Germline V lookup: CDR1 MNHEY, CDR2 SMNVEV (reference sequence). The junction had 4 bases not matched to a gene; V was cut back by 8 bases and J by 1 base. The CDR3 totals 13 residues. This TCR came from a man in his fifties or sixties who had recovered from COVID-19. Sequenced material: peripheral blood. The rearrangement joins TRBV27 to TRBJ2-7; 8 positions match TRBD1. As DNA, the CDR3 is TGTGCCAGCGGGACAGGAGTATCCTACGAGCAGTACTTC. Protein product: CASGTGVSYEQYF.